One sample yielded the 25 T cell receptor beta chains listed below, sequenced in a study of human T cells and chemical hapten exposure. Time point described: healthy volunteer bleed at 6 weeks. Blood, whole and unfractionated, served as the source for total RNA extraction. TCRdb independently ran MiXCR on the RACE reads; one entry per CDR3 protein. The profile shows tens of thousands of distinct CDR3 sequences, 8.6% of them singletons. Material for sequencing was whole blood. Every receptor here comes from a male donor in good health. Some clones in this sample may be carry-over from other donors' samples.

In its sample, this clonotype was seen a few times. V usage is TRBV18 and J usage is TRBJ2-6; tentative D call: TRBD2 (6 bases). The CDR3 loop spans 16 amino acids. V dropped 3 bases and J dropped 2 bases, with 11 bases sitting between them. CDR1 KGHSH and CDR2 LQKENI come from the germline V gene. The CDR3 here is CASSPAGSTGANVLTF. In DNA form, the CDR3 reads TGTGCCAGCTCACCGGCGGGGAGCACTGGGGCCAACGTCCTGACTTTC.

Ten or more counts support this clonotype. This chain joins TRBV29-1 and TRBJ1-1, with D possibly TRBD1 on 5 matching bases. CDR1 is SQVTM, CDR2 ANQGSEA, per germline. This CDR3 is 13 amino acids long. V lost 4 bases and J lost 0, with 9 bases in between. The CDR3: CSVARAMNTEAFF. The CDR3 nucleotides read TGCAGCGTTGCCAGGGCTATGAACACTGAAGCTTTCTTT.

The V and J genes are TRBV12-3 or TRBV12-4 and TRBJ1-5; D ambiguous. Trimming pared 6 bases from V and 0 bases from J, leaving 9 bases between. This CDR3 is built from 14 residues. The CDR3 loop reads CASSKGYSNQPQHF. CDR3 bases: TGTGCCAGCAGCAAGGGTTATAGCAATCAGCCCCAGCATTTT.

Of note for this clonotype: Just one base apart from a much larger clone, this may be a read error. The chain employs TRBV5-1 and TRBJ2-7, with D perhaps TRBD1 (5 bases). The CDR3 is made up of 13 amino acids. Germline CDR1 and CDR2: SGHRS and YFSETQ. The CDR3 sequence: CASSSLGRYGQYF. DNA for the CDR3: TGCGCCAGCAGTTCCCTGGGGCGCTACGGGCAGTACTTC.

This clonotype was counted at least ten times. The chain carries TRBV29-1 and TRBJ1-2; weak D call: TRBD1 (5 bases). This CDR3 has 12 residues. V lost 7 bases to trimming and J lost 3 bases, with 12 bases between them. Germline V gene lookup returns CDR1 SQVTM and CDR2 ANQGSEA. The CDR3 nucleotides are TGCAGCGCTAAAAAGACAGACTATGGCTACACCTTC. Protein product: CSAKKTDYGYTF.

This clonotype showed up just a few times. The chain has TRBV20-1 and TRBJ1-4; D is ambiguous. Germline-derived CDR1 and CDR2 are DFQATT and SNEGSKA (reference sequence). Trimming cost V 5 bases and J 0 bases, with 10 bases left between them. The CDR3 has 14 residues. CDR3 nucleotides: TGCAGTGCTTTTCTGGCCTCAACTAATGAAAAACTGTTTTTT. Amino acids: CSAFLASTNEKLFF.

The chain employs TRBV5-1 and TRBJ1-1; 7 bases agree with TRBD1. Germline V gene sequence: CDR1 SGHRS, CDR2 YFSETQ. The CDR3 runs to 14 residues. J gave up 4 bases and V 4 bases, and 7 bases lay outside the gene matches. The CDR3 loop is CASSLDRVGTEAFF. Here the CDR3 DNA reads TGCGCCAGCAGCCTCGACAGGGTTGGCACTGAAGCTTTCTTT.

This chain joins TRBV5-1 and TRBJ1-1; 8 bases line up with TRBD1. In germline, CDR1 is SGHRS, CDR2 YFSETQ. The CDR3 consists of 14 residues. V shed 3 bases and J 2 bases; nucleotides not matched to a gene: 3. The CDR3 nucleotides read TGCGCCAGCAGCTCGGACAGGGTAAACACTGAAGCTTTCTTT. Residues: CASSSDRVNTEAFF. The entire variable domain, with the rest obtained from reference TRBV5-1 and TRBJ1-1, is as follows: KAGVTQTPRYLIKTRGQQVTLSCSPISGHRSVSWYQQTPGQGLQFLFEYFSETQRNKGNFPGRFSGRQFSNSRSEMNVSTLELGDSALYLCASSSDRVNTEAFFGQGTRLTVV.

The rearrangement links TRBV12-3 or TRBV12-4 to TRBJ1-3, with D possibly matching TRBD1 (5 bases). The CDR3 has 15 amino acids. Trimming pared 3 bases from V and 0 bases from J, leaving 9 bases between. DNA of the CDR3: TGTGCCAGCAGTTTCCACGGGGGCTCTGGAAACACCATATATTTT. It codes for CASSFHGGSGNTIYF.

This clonotype was seen only a few times. The chain links TRBV12-3 or TRBV12-4 to TRBJ2-2, with D tentatively TRBD1 (6 bases). The CDR3 runs to 16 residues. The V end was cut by 2 bases, the J end by 5 bases, with 15 bases between. CDR3 nucleotides: TGTGCCAGCAGTTTACGGGACATCCGAGAGACCGGGGAGCTGTTTTTT. Its protein product is CASSLRDIRETGELFF.

This clonotype has at least ten counts. V is TRBV30 and J is TRBJ2-1, with a possible D match to TRBD2 (6 bases). CDR1 and CDR2 from the germline V gene are GTSNPN and SVGIG (reference sequence). This CDR3 is built from 13 residues. Trimming took off 3 bases at V and 5 bases at J, with 11 bases between the two ends. CDR3 DNA: TGTGCCTGGAGCCCCGGGGGTAACAATGAGCAGTTCTTC. Its translation is CAWSPGGNNEQFF.

This clonotype was observed at least ten times. V is TRBV5-1 and J is TRBJ2-4; no clear D. Germline-derived CDR1 and CDR2 are SGHRS and YFSETQ. The CDR3 covers 14 residues. With 1 base removed from V and 0 bases from J, the gap between germline ends came to 5 bases. CDR3 region: CASSLSSAKNIQYF. The CDR3 DNA reads as TGCGCCAGCAGCTTGAGCTCAGCCAAAAACATTCAGTACTTC.

The chain is built from TRBV20-1 and TRBJ2-7; D possibly matches TRBD1 or TRBD2 (6 bases each). The CDR3 is 13 amino acids. Germline V CDR1 and CDR2: DFQATT, SNEGSKA (reference sequence). V gave up 5 bases and J gave up 6 bases, with 17 bases separating them. The CDR3 DNA reads as TGCAGTGCTGTCGGGGGCCAAAGGCCCGAGCAGTACTTC. Encoded protein: CSAVGGQRPEQYF.

This chain links TRBV5-4 with TRBJ2-5; the match to TRBD1 covers 7 bases. V trimming: 1 base; J trimming: 1 base; junction bases outside the gene matches: 1. From germline, CDR1 is SGHNT and CDR2 YYREEE (reference sequence). The CDR3 totals 14 residues. This chain's CDR3 is CASSLNRGQETQYF. DNA for the CDR3: TGTGCCAGCAGCTTGAACAGGGGCCAAGAGACCCAGTACTTC.

This clonotype showed up just a few times. The genes are TRBV3-2 and TRBJ2-3; the table gives TRBD2 as D, unverified against the DNA. TRBV3-2 is a listed pseudogene. This CDR3 contains 16 residues. The CDR3 protein is CASSLKRGAVTDTQYF. CDR3 nucleotide sequence: TGTGCCAGCAGCTTAAAGCGGGGGGCCGTCACAGATACGCAGTATTTT.

This clonotype has only a few counts. The rearrangement joins TRBV20-1 to TRBJ2-1; D gene ambiguous. Trimming took 0 bases from V and 5 from J, leaving 17 bases between them. The CDR3 consists of 16 residues. Germline-derived CDR1 and CDR2 are DFQATT and SNEGSKA (reference sequence). Written as DNA, the CDR3 is TGCAGTGCTAGAGATTTACGCGGAGCCGGAAACAATGAGCAGTTCTTC. Translation gives CSARDLRGAGNNEQFF.

In its sample, this clonotype was seen many times. The V gene is TRBV7-2, the J gene TRBJ1-2; no firm D call. The CDR3 is made up of 13 amino acids. V was trimmed by 11 bases and J by 2 bases, leaving 15 bases between them. Germline CDR1 and CDR2: SGHTA and FQGNSA. CDR3 sequence: CACRKNVNYGYTF. DNA for the CDR3: TGTGCCTGTCGAAAGAACGTCAACTATGGCTACACCTTC. The variable domain in full, with the rest retrieved from reference TRBV7-2 and TRBJ1-2, is GAGVSQSPSNKVTEKGKDVELRCDPISGHTALYWYRQSLGQGLEFLIYFQGNSAPDKSGLPSDRFSAERTGGSVSTLTIQRTQQEDSAVYLCACRKNVNYGYTFGSGTRLTVV.

This clonotype has just a few counts. This chain links TRBV4-1 with TRBJ2-7, with TRBD2 identical over 13 bases. In germline, CDR1 is MGHRA, CDR2 YSYEKL. V was clipped by 4 bases and J by 3 bases; unmatched bases: 3. The CDR3 consists of 15 residues. CDR3 sequence (DNA): TGCGCCAGCAGCCCCTGGACTAGCGGGAGCTACGAGCAGTACTTC. Encoded protein: CASSPWTSGSYEQYF.

This clonotype occurred many times. This rearrangement joins TRBV20-1 to TRBJ1-2; the D gene is possibly TRBD1 (5 bases). This CDR3 is 13 amino acids long. Germline CDR1 is DFQATT and CDR2 is SNEGSKA (reference sequence). The germline V and J ends were trimmed by 5 bases and 2 bases, with 12 bases remaining between them. The CDR3 region is CSAEGTENYGYTF. CDR3 coding DNA: TGCAGTGCTGAAGGGACGGAGAACTATGGCTACACCTTC.

This clonotype was detected many times. The chain has TRBV20-1 and TRBJ1-1; D may be TRBD1 (6 bases). CDR1 is DFQATT and CDR2 is SNEGSKA in the germline V gene (reference sequence). The CDR3 sequence is 11 residues long. The CDR3 bases are TGCAGGGGGGCAGGGGACAATGAAGCTTTCTTT. It codes for CRGAGDNEAFF.

The V call is TRBV29-1, the J call TRBJ1-2, with 7 nucleotides matching TRBD1. Germline V lookup: CDR1 SQVTM, CDR2 ANQGSEA. The junction had 5 bases not matched to a gene; V was cut back by 0 bases and J by 1 base. This CDR3 spans 15 amino acids. CDR3 protein: CSVEDGRGSNYGYTF. Written as DNA, the CDR3 is TGCAGCGTTGAAGATGGCAGGGGGAGTAACTATGGCTACACCTTC.

A few counts support this clonotype. The chain carries TRBV7-3 and TRBJ1-1; TRBD1 might be the D (5 bases). CDR1 and CDR2 from the germline V gene are SGHTA and FQGTGA. Between the trimmed V and J ends, which lost 4 bases and 1 base, there was a span of 7 bases. The CDR3 has 13 amino acids. In nucleotides, the CDR3 is TGTGCCAGCAGCTCCGACAGGAACACTGAAGCTTTCTTT. Its translation is CASSSDRNTEAFF.

V is TRBV12-3 or TRBV12-4 and J is TRBJ1-1; TRBD1 matches at 7 bases. The trim removed 5 bases at V and 11 bases at J, leaving 8 bases unmatched. The CDR3 spans 12 residues. CDR3 sequence (DNA): TGTGCCAGCAGTGTAGGACAGGAGGATGCTTTCTTT. Translated, it gives CASSVGQEDAFF.

There are many counts of this clonotype. The J gene is TRBJ2-3, the V gene TRBV10-3; D remains ambiguous. Deletions cut 10 bases from V and 1 base from J, with 15 bases between. The CDR3 sequence is 14 residues long. The germline CDR1 and CDR2 sequences are ENHRY and SYGVKD. The CDR3 coding sequence is TGTGCCACAATGTTAGGGCGCGGCACAGATACGCAGTATTTT. Its translation: CATMLGRGTDTQYF.

The V gene is TRBV3-1, the J gene TRBJ2-7; D gene ambiguous. The germline V gene encodes CDR1 LGHDT and CDR2 YNNKEL (reference sequence). There are 15 residues in the CDR3. Trimming cost V 0 bases and J 3 bases, with 12 bases left between them. The CDR3 loop is CASSQDVRKGYEQYF. The CDR3 DNA reads as TGTGCCAGCAGCCAAGATGTTAGAAAGGGCTACGAGCAGTACTTC.